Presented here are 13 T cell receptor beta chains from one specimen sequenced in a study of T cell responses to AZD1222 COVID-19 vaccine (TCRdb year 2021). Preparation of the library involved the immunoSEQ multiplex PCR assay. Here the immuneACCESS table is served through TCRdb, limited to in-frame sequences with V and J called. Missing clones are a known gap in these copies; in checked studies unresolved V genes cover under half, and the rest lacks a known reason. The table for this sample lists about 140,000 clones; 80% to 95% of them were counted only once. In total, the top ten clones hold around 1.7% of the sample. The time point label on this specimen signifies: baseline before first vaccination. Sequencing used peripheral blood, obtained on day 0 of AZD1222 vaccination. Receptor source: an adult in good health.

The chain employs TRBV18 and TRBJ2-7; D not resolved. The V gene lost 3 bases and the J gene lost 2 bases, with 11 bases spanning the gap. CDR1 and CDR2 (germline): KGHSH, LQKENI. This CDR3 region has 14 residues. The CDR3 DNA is TGTGCCAGCTCACCGGCACAGAGTGCCTACGAGCAGTACTTC. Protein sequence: CASSPAQSAYEQYF.

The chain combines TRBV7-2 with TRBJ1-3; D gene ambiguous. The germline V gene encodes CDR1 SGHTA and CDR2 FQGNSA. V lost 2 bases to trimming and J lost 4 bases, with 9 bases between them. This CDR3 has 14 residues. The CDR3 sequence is CASSLSYGGNTIYF. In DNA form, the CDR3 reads TGTGCCAGCAGCTTATCTTATGGGGGAAACACCATATATTTT.

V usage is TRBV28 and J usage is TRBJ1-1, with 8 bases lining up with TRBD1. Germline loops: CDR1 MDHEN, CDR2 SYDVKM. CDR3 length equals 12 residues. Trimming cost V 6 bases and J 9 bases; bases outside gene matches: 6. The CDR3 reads CASSRQGPKAFF. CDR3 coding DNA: TGTGCCAGCAGCCGACAGGGGCCGAAAGCTTTCTTT. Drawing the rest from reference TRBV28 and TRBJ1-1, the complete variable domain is DVKVTQSSRYLVKRTGEKVFLECVQDMDHENMFWYRQDPGLGLRLIYFSYDVKMKEKGDIPEGYSVSREKKERFSLILESASTNQTSMYLCASSRQGPKAFFGQGTRLTVV.

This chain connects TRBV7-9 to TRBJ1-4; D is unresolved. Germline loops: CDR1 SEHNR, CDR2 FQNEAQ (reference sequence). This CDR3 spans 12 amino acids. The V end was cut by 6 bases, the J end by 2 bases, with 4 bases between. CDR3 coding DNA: TGTGCCAGCAGTCAGACTAATGAAAAACTGTTTTTT. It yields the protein CASSQTNEKLFF.

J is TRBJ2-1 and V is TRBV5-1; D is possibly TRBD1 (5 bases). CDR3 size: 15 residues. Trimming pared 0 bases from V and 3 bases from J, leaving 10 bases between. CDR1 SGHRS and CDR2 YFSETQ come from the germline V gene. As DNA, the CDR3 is TGCGCCAGCAGCTTGGAGGCAGGGAACTACAATGAGCAGTTCTTC. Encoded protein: CASSLEAGNYNEQFF.

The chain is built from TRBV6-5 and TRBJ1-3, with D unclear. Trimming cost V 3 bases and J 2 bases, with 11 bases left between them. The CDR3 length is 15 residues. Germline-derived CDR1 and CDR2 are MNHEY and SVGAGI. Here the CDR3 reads CASSYDPGPGNTIYF. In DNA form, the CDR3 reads TGTGCCAGCAGTTATGACCCCGGCCCTGGAAACACCATATATTTT.

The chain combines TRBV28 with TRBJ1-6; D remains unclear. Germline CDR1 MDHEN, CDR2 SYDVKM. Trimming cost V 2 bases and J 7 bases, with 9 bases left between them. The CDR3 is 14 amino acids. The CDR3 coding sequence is TGTGCCAGCAGTTTAGTGGGGAGAAATTCACCCCTCCACTTT. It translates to CASSLVGRNSPLHF.

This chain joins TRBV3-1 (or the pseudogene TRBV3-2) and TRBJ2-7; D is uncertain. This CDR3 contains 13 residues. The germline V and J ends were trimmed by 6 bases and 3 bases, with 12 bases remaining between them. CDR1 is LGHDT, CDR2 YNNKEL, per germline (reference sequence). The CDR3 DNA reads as TGTGCCAGCAGACCAGGTGGGGTCTACGAGCAGTACTTC. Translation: CASRPGGVYEQYF.

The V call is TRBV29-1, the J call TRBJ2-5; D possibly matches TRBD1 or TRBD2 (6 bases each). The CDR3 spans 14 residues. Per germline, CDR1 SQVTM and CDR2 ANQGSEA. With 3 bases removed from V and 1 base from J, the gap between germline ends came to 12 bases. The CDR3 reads CSVERDKLQETQYF. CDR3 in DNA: TGCAGCGTTGAGCGGGACAAACTCCAAGAGACCCAGTACTTC.

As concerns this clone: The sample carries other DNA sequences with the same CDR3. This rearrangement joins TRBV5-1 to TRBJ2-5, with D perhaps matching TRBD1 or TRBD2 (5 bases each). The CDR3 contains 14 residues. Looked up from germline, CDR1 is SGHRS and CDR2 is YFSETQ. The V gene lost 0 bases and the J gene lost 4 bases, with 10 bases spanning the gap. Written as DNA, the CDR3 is TGCGCCAGCAGCTTGGCGGGACCAGGAGAGACCCAGTACTTC. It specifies CASSLAGPGETQYF.

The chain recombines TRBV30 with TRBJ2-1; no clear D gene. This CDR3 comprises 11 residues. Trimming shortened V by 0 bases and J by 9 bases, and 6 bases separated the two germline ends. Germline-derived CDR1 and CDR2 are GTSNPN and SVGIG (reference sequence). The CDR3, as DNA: TGTGCCTGGAGTGTTCGCGTTGAGCAGTTCTTC. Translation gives CAWSVRVEQFF.

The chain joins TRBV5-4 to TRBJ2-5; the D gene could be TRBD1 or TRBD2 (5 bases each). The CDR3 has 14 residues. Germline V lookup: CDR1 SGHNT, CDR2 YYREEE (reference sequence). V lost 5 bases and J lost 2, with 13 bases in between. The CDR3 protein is CASRWDLLQETQYF. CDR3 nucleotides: TGTGCCAGCAGGTGGGACCTACTGCAAGAGACCCAGTACTTC.

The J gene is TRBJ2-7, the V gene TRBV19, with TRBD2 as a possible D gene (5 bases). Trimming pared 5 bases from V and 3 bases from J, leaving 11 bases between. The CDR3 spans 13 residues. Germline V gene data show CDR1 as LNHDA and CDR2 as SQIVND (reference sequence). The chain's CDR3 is CASSPGSGYEQYF. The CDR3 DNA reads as TGTGCCAGTAGTCCGGGGAGCGGCTACGAGCAGTACTTC.